One and the same sample provided the 13 T cell receptor beta chains below, sequenced in a study of T cell repertoires in cytomegalovirus infection. Each CDR3 protein is one row after TCRdb ran MiXCR on the reads. The sample lists about 740,000 distinct CDR3 sequences, roughly 35% seen once, with under 3.5% in the top ten. Sequencing input: PBMCs. The receptors were gathered from a human donor in good health (CMV status not recorded). Some clones in this sample may be carry-over from other donors' samples.

V usage is TRBV27 and J usage is TRBJ1-1, with D unresolved. Germline CDR1 reads MNHEY; CDR2 reads SMNVEV (reference sequence). V lost 3 bases, J lost 4 bases, and 9 bases lay in between. The CDR3 loop spans 13 amino acids. In DNA, the CDR3 is TGTGCCAGCAGTTTGAAGGGTTCCACTGAAGCTTTCTTT. It codes for CASSLKGSTEAFF.

The CDR3 sequence is CASSEAGGFNQPQHF. As DNA, the CDR3 is TGTGCCAGCAGTGAAGCAGGGGGTTTCAATCAGCCCCAGCATTTT. The chain couples TRBV6-1 to TRBJ1-5; D possibly corresponds to TRBD1 (6 bases). Germline CDR1 reads MNHNS; CDR2 reads SASEGT. Trimming cost V 0 bases and J 3 bases, with 9 bases left between them. The CDR3 is 15 amino acids.

This clonotype came up many times. This sequence joins TRBV7-2 and TRBJ1-1; 7 bases are shared with TRBD1. With V trimmed by 2 bases and J by 2 bases, 11 bases remained unmatched. The V gene's germline CDR1 is SGHTA and CDR2 FQGNSA. CDR3 length: 17 amino acids. CDR3 DNA: TGTGCCAGCAGCTTATATCCCGGTCACAGGGGAAACACTGAAGCTTTCTTT. Protein: CASSLYPGHRGNTEAFF.

A few counts support this clonotype. This chain connects TRBV6-1 to TRBJ1-1; no firm D call. V dropped 1 base and J dropped 6 bases, with 9 bases sitting between them. The CDR3 loop spans 13 amino acids. Germline V gene lookup returns CDR1 MNHNS and CDR2 SASEGT. Here the CDR3 DNA reads TGTGCCAGCAGTGAAGGAATATGGTCTGAAGCTTTCTTT. Amino acids: CASSEGIWSEAFF.

The chain carries TRBV5-1 and TRBJ2-1; TRBD2 is a possible D gene (5 bases). V lost 2 bases, J lost 5 bases, and 17 bases lay in between. The CDR3 totals 16 residues. The germline V gene has CDR1 SGHRS and CDR2 YFSETQ. The chain's CDR3 is CASSLVSGALDNEQFF. For the CDR3, the DNA is TGCGCCAGCAGCTTAGTGAGCGGAGCTCTAGACAATGAGCAGTTCTTC.

The chain combines TRBV28 with TRBJ1-5; unclear D gene. V lost 8 bases, J lost 4 bases, and 9 bases lay in between. Germline lookup yields CDR1 MDHEN and CDR2 SYDVKM. The CDR3 is made up of 12 amino acids. The CDR3 loop reads CASLGPNQPQHF. DNA for the CDR3: TGTGCCAGCTTAGGACCAAATCAGCCCCAGCATTTT.

The chain couples TRBV28 to TRBJ1-1; D gene unclear. The CDR3 has 12 amino acids. Trimming shortened V by 5 bases and J by 8 bases, and 12 bases separated the two germline ends. The germline gives CDR1 MDHEN, CDR2 SYDVKM. CDR3 DNA: TGTGCCAGCAGTCTGCGGGAACTCGAAGCTTTCTTT. Translated: CASSLRELEAFF.

The chain couples TRBV20-1 to TRBJ2-5; 11 bases align to TRBD1. The ends lost 3 bases at V and 4 bases at J; junction bases unmatched: 7. Germline CDR1 DFQATT, CDR2 SNEGSKA (reference sequence). CDR3 length: 15 residues. CDR3 amino acids: CSASHGQGARETQYF. The CDR3, as DNA: TGCAGTGCTAGCCACGGACAGGGGGCGCGAGAGACCCAGTACTTC.

The gene calls are TRBV28 and TRBJ1-6, with TRBD1 matching 8 bases. Germline loops: CDR1 MDHEN, CDR2 SYDVKM. Trimming removed 6 bases from V and 8 bases from J; junction bases left unmatched: 9. The CDR3 has 15 amino acids. DNA of the CDR3: TGTGCCAGCAGCCGACAGGGGTTTACGTATTCACCCCTCCACTTT. Translating it yields CASSRQGFTYSPLHF.

The chain combines TRBV10-3 with TRBJ2-7, with a possible D match to TRBD1 (8 bases). The V end was cut by 11 bases, the J end by 7 bases, with 18 bases between. This CDR3 is built from 12 residues. CDR1 ENHRY and CDR2 SYGVKD come from the germline V gene. CDR3: CAAQDRDYEQYF. The CDR3 region has the DNA TGTGCCGCGCAGGACAGGGACTATGAGCAGTACTTC.

Comments on this clonotype: Possible read error: a much larger clone is one base away. The chain carries TRBV7-2 and TRBJ1-1; unclear D gene. This CDR3 is 14 amino acids long. Germline V gene lookup returns CDR1 SGHTA and CDR2 FQGNSA. CDR3: CSSSFPSPNTEAFF. The CDR3 DNA reads as TGTTCCAGCAGCTTCCCGTCCCCGAACACTGAAGCTTTCTTT.

This clonotype was seen a handful of times. The CDR3 bases are TGTGCCACCAGCAGAGAATTCTTCAGTGGTGATAGGGAAGCTTTCTTT. It specifies CATSREFFSGDREAFF. The V gene is TRBV15, the J gene TRBJ1-1; D unclear. This CDR3 has 16 residues. V was clipped by 0 bases and J by 8 bases, with 19 bases between them. Germline V gene lookup returns CDR1 LNHNV and CDR2 YYDKDF (reference sequence).

In the case of this clonotype: This sequence may be a read error, since a much larger clone differs from it by one base. The genes are TRBV28 and TRBJ2-4, with a weak D call TRBD2 (5 bases). V was trimmed by 8 bases and J by 7 bases, leaving 21 bases between them. Germline CDR1 is MDHEN and CDR2 is SYDVKM. The CDR3 length is 15 residues. The CDR3 here is CASCGLAGIRNIQYF. CDR3 sequence (DNA): TGTGCCAGCTGTGGACTTGCCGGGATAAGGAACATTCAGTACTTC. Full variable domain (missing parts from reference TRBV28 and TRBJ2-4): DVKVTQSSRYLVKRTGEKVFLECVQDMDHENMFWYRQDPGLGLRLIYFSYDVKMKEKGDIPEGYSVSREKKERFSLILESASTNQTSMYLCASCGLAGIRNIQYFGAGTRLSVL.